This T cell receptor beta chain appears in the sequencing data of a study of control samples from healthy donors and cancer patients. CDR1 and CDR2 (germline): MDHEN, SYDVKM. This CDR3 is built from 16 residues. Trimming pared 4 bases from V and 3 bases from J, leaving 16 bases between. Clones were sequenced by immunoSEQ multiplex PCR, and TCRdb holds only the in-frame ones, with some missing. The sample consists of roughly 150,000 clones, 88% of them appearing once. This clonotype was sampled from a man between 18 and 35 years old in good health. The chain couples TRBV28 to TRBJ1-5; D remains ambiguous. The sample comprised blood. This chain's CDR3 is CASSSGGRMPNQPQHF. The CDR3 bases are TGTGCCAGCAGTTCGGGAGGACGGATGCCCAATCAGCCCCAGCATTTT.